This T cell receptor (beta chain) was identified in a study of T cell responses to AZD1222 COVID-19 vaccine. The study, taken as a whole, reports: A mostly white British donor set with more females was recruited, and clonal diversity was possibly underestimated.

CDR1 and CDR2 (germline): LNHNV, YYDKDF (reference sequence). The CDR3 sequence is 14 residues long. Deletions cut 0 bases from V and 4 bases from J, with 9 bases between. Regarding this clone: What it binds is not known.

Using immunoSEQ multiplex PCR, the repertoire was profiled, and TCRdb retains in-frame clones only, with some absent. Of about 110,000 clones listed, roughly nine tenths were seen once; the top ten hold around 7%. The sequencing used peripheral blood, collected on day 0 of AZD1222 vaccination. V gene TRBV15 combines with J gene TRBJ1-2; possible D gene TRBD1, 5 bases. The receptor's source is an adult in good health. The CDR3 here is CATSRDWGTYGYTF. DNA for the CDR3: TGTGCCACCAGCAGAGATTGGGGGACCTATGGCTACACCTTC.